This entry lists 5 T cell receptor beta chains sequenced from one sample in a study of blood T cell repertoires in COVID-19. Here immunoSEQ multiplex PCR was the method, and the copy in TCRdb shows in-frame clones only, minus some. The sample yields under 300,000 clones, over 80% seen once. Source material: PBMCs or T cells enriched from blood (not recorded which). These receptor sequences come from a woman aged 18 to 35 who had recovered from COVID-19.

This chain connects TRBV7-8 to TRBJ1-1, with a tentative D call TRBD1 (5 bases). The CDR3 spans 15 residues. V gave up 5 bases and J gave up 0 bases, with 13 bases separating them. Per germline, CDR1 SGHVS and CDR2 FQNEAQ. The CDR3 region is CASSTRAGMNTEAFF. CDR3 nucleotide sequence: TGTGCCAGCAGCACCCGAGCAGGGATGAACACTGAAGCTTTCTTT. Based on the CDR3 plus reference TRBV7-8 and TRBJ1-1, the full variable domain is GAGVSQSPRYKVAKRGQDVALRCDPISGHVSLFWYQQALGQGPEFLTYFQNEAQLDKSGLPSDRFFAERPEGSVSTLKIQRTQQEDSAVYLCASSTRAGMNTEAFFGQGTRLTVV.

The chain uses TRBV2 and TRBJ1-2, with 9 bases aligning to TRBD1. CDR3 size: 13 residues. The ends lost 6 bases at V and 4 bases at J; junction bases unmatched: 3. Germline CDR1 reads SNHLY; CDR2 reads FYNNEI. In DNA, the CDR3 is TGTGCCAGCAGCGGACAGGGGTTCTATGGCTACACCTTC. Translating it yields CASSGQGFYGYTF.

The V gene is TRBV28, the J gene TRBJ1-2, with a weak D call TRBD1 (6 bases). The CDR3 totals 14 residues. Germline V CDR1 and CDR2: MDHEN, SYDVKM. Trimming took 5 bases from V and 3 from J, leaving 13 bases between them. The CDR3 loop reads CASSVIQGYYGYTF. The CDR3 coding sequence is TGTGCCAGCAGTGTTATACAGGGCTACTATGGCTACACCTTC.

The chain carries TRBV5-1 and TRBJ1-5, with D hard to call. The V and J ends lost 0 bases and 4 bases respectively, with 5 bases between them. Germline CDR1 SGHRS, CDR2 YFSETQ. This CDR3 has 13 amino acids. Written as DNA, the CDR3 is TGCGCCAGCAGCTTGGCAGAAAATCAGCCCCAGCATTTT. The encoded protein is CASSLAENQPQHF.

This clone has a handful of counts. The chain links TRBV5-1 to TRBJ1-3; D remains unclear. V dropped 0 bases and J dropped 2 bases, with 9 bases sitting between them. Germline V CDR1 and CDR2: SGHRS, YFSETQ. The CDR3 has 15 amino acids. The CDR3 is CASSLAAGTGNTIYF. The CDR3 DNA reads TGCGCCAGCAGCTTGGCGGCGGGAACTGGAAACACCATATATTTT.